This T cell receptor beta chain derives from a study of T cells expressing NK-cell markers. Turning to the study itself: Obtained from sorted CD3+CD56+NKG2C+, CD3+CD56+NKG2C- and CD3+CD56-NKG2C+ T cells were the TCR beta repertoires.

Germline V CDR1 and CDR2: SGHRS, YFSETQ. The CDR3 extends over 14 amino acids. Regarding this clonotype: Its specificity is not known.

Production of TCR beta cDNA relied on 5'RACE template switching with UMIs. TCRdb re-analyzed the 5' RACE reads; it lists each CDR3 protein once, without DNA. This sample contains 350,000 to 400,000 distinct CDR3 sequences. Points from the study as a whole: The study left the HCMV specificity of expanded NKG2C+ T cell clones unresolved. Among a few donors, these clonotypes also ranked first in the CD3+CD56-NKG2C+ fraction.

The J gene is TRBJ2-2, the V gene TRBV5-1; without DNA, the TCRdb call of TRBD1 cannot be checked. Specimen: blood T cells: a sorted CD56 or NKG2C T cell subset, CD4+ or CD8+ T cells, or bulk PBMC T cells (not recorded which). This TCR was sampled from a woman aged 50 to 65 in good health. This CDR3 is CASSLDSPRGELFF.